The clone carrying this T cell receptor (beta chain) showed up many times. The sample originates from a study of T-cell reconstitution after alpha-beta-depleted transplantation in children. It was with unique molecular identifiers that the TCRbeta library was prepared. TCRdb redid the calling of the PCR reads with MiXCR, one entry per CDR3 protein. The table includes 90,000 to 95,000 distinct CDR3 sequences, 9% to 15% detected once. CDR1 is SGHTA and CDR2 is FQGNSA in the germline V gene. V shed 1 base, J shed 8 bases, and the junction held 3 bases outside the gene matches. The CDR3 consists of 15 residues.

The input for sequencing was PBMCs from the stem cell graft donor, taken from the stem cell graft. J is TRBJ2-4 and V is TRBV7-2; 12 bases are shared with TRBD2. The clonotype was recovered from a human donor who donated a stem cell graft to a child with inherited bone marrow failure. The CDR3 reads CASSLGLAGGYIQYF. The CDR3 DNA reads as TGTGCCAGCAGCTTAGGTCTAGCGGGGGGGTACATTCAGTACTTC.